What follows describes a single T cell receptor beta chain. Deletions cut 0 bases from V and 1 base from J, with 7 bases between. The CDR3 extends over 14 amino acids. The germline CDR1 and CDR2 sequences are SGDLS and YYNGEE. The data are from a study of blood T cell repertoires in COVID-19. Background on the study: COVID-19 samples, acute and convalescent, were from the United States, Italy and Spain. The analysed material was cDNA or gDNA that came from T cells, B-cell-depleted T cells, or PBMCs.

Original analysis: Amplified reference gene primers provided the basis for estimating nucleated cell counts. Clones were read by immunoSEQ multiplex PCR, and TCRdb kept only the in-frame ones, dropping some. The DNA was the basis for D and trimming; V, J and clone size are from that table. The repertoire holds about 180,000 clones, with roughly 80% as singletons. This receptor was identified in a human donor in a cohort sampled during active COVID-19. Sequenced input: peripheral blood. The gene calls are TRBV9 and TRBJ1-2, with D unclear. The CDR3 sequence: CASSVVGNNYGYTF. The CDR3, as DNA: TGTGCCAGCAGCGTAGTCGGTAATAACTATGGCTACACCTTC.